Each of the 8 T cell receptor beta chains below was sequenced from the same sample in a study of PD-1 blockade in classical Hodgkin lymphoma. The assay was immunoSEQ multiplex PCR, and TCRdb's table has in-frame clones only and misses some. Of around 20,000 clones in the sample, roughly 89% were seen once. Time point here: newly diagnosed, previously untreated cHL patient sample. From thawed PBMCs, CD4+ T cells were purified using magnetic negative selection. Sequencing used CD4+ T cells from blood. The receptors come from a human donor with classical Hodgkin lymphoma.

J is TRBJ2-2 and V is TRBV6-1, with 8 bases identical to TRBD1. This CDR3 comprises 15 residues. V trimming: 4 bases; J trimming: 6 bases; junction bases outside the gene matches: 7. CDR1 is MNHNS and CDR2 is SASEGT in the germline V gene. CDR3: CASSGQGAVAGELFF. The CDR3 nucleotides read TGTGCCAGCAGTGGTCAGGGGGCGGTCGCCGGGGAGCTGTTTTTT.

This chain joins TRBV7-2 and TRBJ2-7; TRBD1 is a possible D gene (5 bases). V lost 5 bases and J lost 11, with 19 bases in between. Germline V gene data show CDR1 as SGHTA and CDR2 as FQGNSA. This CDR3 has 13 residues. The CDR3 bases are TGTGCCAGCAGCCCTCCCGTTGGCAGGGCCAAGTACTTC. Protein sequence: CASSPPVGRAKYF.

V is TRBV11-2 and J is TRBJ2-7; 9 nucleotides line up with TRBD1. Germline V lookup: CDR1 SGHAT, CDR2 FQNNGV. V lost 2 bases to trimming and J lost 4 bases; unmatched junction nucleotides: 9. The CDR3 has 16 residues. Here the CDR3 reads CASSLTPGTGTYEQYF. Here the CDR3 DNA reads TGTGCCAGCAGCTTAACGCCCGGGACAGGGACATACGAGCAGTACTTC. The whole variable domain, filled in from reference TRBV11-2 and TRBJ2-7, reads EAGVAQSPRYKIIEKRQSVAFWCNPISGHATLYWYQQILGQGPKLLIQFQNNGVVDDSQLPKDRFSAERLKGVDSTLKIQPAKLEDSAVYLCASSLTPGTGTYEQYFGPGTRLTVT.

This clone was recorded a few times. CDR3 protein: CASSSTGFGYTF. CDR3 coding DNA: TGTGCCAGCAGTTCGACAGGGTTTGGCTACACCTTC. The chain has TRBV28 and TRBJ1-2; 7 bases map to TRBD1. Per the germline V gene, CDR1 is MDHEN and CDR2 is SYDVKM. The V segment lost 4 bases and the J segment 7 bases; nucleotides outside the gene matches: 3. The CDR3 covers 12 residues.

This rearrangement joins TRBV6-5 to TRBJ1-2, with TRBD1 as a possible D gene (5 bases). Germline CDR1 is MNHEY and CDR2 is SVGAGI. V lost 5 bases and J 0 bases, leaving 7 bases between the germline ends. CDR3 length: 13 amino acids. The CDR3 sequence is CASSRGTNYGYTF. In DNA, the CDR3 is TGTGCCAGCAGTCGGGGGACTAACTATGGCTACACCTTC.

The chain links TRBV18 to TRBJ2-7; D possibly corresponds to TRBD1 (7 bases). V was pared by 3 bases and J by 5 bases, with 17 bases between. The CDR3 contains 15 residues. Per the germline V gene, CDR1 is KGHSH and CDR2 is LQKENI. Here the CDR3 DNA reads TGTGCCAGCTCACCCACCGCCAGGGGGGTACACGAGCAGTACTTC. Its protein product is CASSPTARGVHEQYF.

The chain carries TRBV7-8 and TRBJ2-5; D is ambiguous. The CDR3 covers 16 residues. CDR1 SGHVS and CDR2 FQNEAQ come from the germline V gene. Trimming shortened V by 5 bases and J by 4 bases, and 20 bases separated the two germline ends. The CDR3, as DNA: TGTGCCAGCAGCCTGAGACGTCCGCCAGCCCGAGAGACCCAGTACTTC. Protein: CASSLRRPPARETQYF. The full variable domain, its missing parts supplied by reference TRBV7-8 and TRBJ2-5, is GAGVSQSPRYKVAKRGQDVALRCDPISGHVSLFWYQQALGQGPEFLTYFQNEAQLDKSGLPSDRFFAERPEGSVSTLKIQRTQQEDSAVYLCASSLRRPPARETQYFGPGTRLLVL.

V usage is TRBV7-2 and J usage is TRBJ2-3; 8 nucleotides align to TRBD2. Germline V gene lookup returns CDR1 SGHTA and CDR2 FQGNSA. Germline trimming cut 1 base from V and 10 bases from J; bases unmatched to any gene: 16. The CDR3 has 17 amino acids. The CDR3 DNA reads TGTGCCAGCAGCTTAGATACCGGGACTAGGGCCGTTAGGGCGCAGTATTTT. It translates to CASSLDTGTRAVRAQYF.